This TCR beta chain was retrieved from a study of blood T cell repertoires in COVID-19. This clone was detected only once. The study recruited exposed participants who had met a COVID-19 case within 2 weeks before entry. Profiled with immunoSEQ multiplex PCR; TCRdb holds only in-frame clones, not every one. The sample consists of roughly 180,000 clones, 80% of them appearing once. The CDR3 has 14 residues. J was trimmed by 6 bases and V by 3 bases; bases with no gene match: 7. The germline V gene encodes CDR1 LNHDA and CDR2 SQIVND (reference sequence). This sequence was found in a man between 60 and 70 years old who had been exposed to COVID-19. The V call is TRBV19, the J call TRBJ2-7; 8 bases agree with TRBD1. Sequenced input: PBMCs or T cells enriched from blood (not recorded which). CDR3 DNA: TGTGCCAGTAGTATGGCCGGGACAGGTAGCGAGCAGTACTTC. It is translated as CASSMAGTGSEQYF.